Sequencing of this T cell receptor beta chain was carried out in a study of shared clonotypes between healthy human individuals (dated by TCRdb to the early 2020s). A note on the overall study: A couple of women and a few men aged 18 to 49 years were included in the cohort. For each donor, CD4 naive and CD4 memory were each run on three plates, CD8 naive on two plates, and CD8 memory on one plate. To estimate repertoire size and how much clonotype sharing occurs between individuals, the study deeply sequenced the blood TCR repertoires of several healthy adults. Libraries were prepared and TCR repertoires were sequenced by different laboratories using diverse techniques, in order to increase sequencing depth and limit assay-specific biases. Each donor's leukapheresis produced roughly between roughly 0.85 and 10 billion PBMCs.

The paper's findings and limits, for the study overall: Sampling was restricted to blood, and TCR repertoires in tissue are likely to differ from TCR repertoires in blood. Incomplete sequencing was indicated by rarefaction of sorted-subset datasets, despite the large sequencing depth. Compared with non-shared clonotypes, clonotypes shared by all four sorted-subset donors had higher generation probabilities. Sharing across a few donors was observed for roughly 5.4% of naive CD4, 3.5% of naive CD8, 2.3% of memory CD4, and about 0.4% of memory CD8 clonotypes. Based on pairwise subsampling, the degree of clonotype sharing among donors was expected to be affected by sequencing depth. Because the study included only a small number of donors, the genetic and exposure-history diversity represented was limited. Naive subsets generally had larger estimated clonotype richness than memory subsets did.

From a lookup of the germline V gene, CDR1 and CDR2 are WSHSY and SAAADI. Trimming takes 8 bases off V and 3 bases off J; junction bases not matched to a gene: 5. The CDR3, from cysteine to phenylalanine, totals 13 residues. The entry retains the CDR3 DNA only, 39 bases that are in frame from base 1. Comment on this clone: Its cognate antigen has yet to be identified. Within one base of it there is no much larger clone, and no base qualities were kept.

For the CD8 naive samples, CD45RO-negative cells were positively selected for CCR7, yielding a CD45RA+CCR7+ population from which TemRA cells were excluded. The donors were healthy, HIV-negative adults who had no recently reported acute infections or vaccinations. All donors were Caucasian adults living in Nashville, Tennessee, USA. Blood was obtained by leukapheresis, after which PBMCs were separated by Ficoll-Histopaque density gradient centrifugation and cryopreserved in liquid nitrogen vapor phase. Analytical flow cytometry was used to check the purity and quantity of each magnetically sorted T cell population. Genomic DNA was isolated from every sorted fraction and measured by UV absorbance on a Nanodrop 2000c. TCR CDR3 regions were amplified from genomic DNA by multiplex PCR using the deep immunoSEQ assay. Genomic DNA extracted from each cell subset was distributed evenly over all wells of several immunoSEQ 96-well plates, and each plate served as one replicate. Each replicate PCR for sorted subsets received 200 ng genomic DNA, equal to some 32,000 T cell genomes. The purified libraries were quantified using a Qubit 3.0 fluorometer, sized with a Bioanalyzer 2100, and then quantified again using the KAPA Library Quantification kit. A separate single-read 150-cycle Illumina NextSeq 550 flow cell was used to sequence each immunoSEQ 96-well plate. As for the authors' bioinformatics: Because only junctional sequences without quality scores were contained in the immunoSEQ output, filtering matching that applied to full-length reads could not be performed. To assign V/J genes and CDR3, sequences were annotated against IMGT germline references using PyIR, a Python wrapper for IgBLAST v1.9. Reads were removed for weak V/J assignments (E-value above 1e-6), missing CDR3, stop codons, out-of-frame junctions, or ambiguous translated residues. V3J clonotypes were defined as sequences sharing an identical inferred V gene, J gene, and CDR3 amino acid sequence. To compute the percentage overlap between repertoires, the number of shared unique clonotypes was divided by the size of the smaller repertoire. Repertoire richness was assessed with RTK rarefaction, the Chao1 estimator, and Recon v2.1 estimates of unobserved clonotypes. Generation probabilities were computed with OLGA for all TCRbeta clonotypes obtained by the gDNA method from a handful of donors. The clones in this table, taken by TCRdb from immuneACCESS, are in-frame only. Not every clone is retained; where verified, under half of the shortfall comes from an unresolved V gene, and the cause of the rest is unknown. The V and J calls and clone size were taken over from that table, and D and trimming were inferred from the DNA. The table for this sample lists 1.5 million to 2.5 million clones; roughly 94% of them were counted only once. 1% to 1.5% of the sample is taken by the ten largest.

Input material: naive CD8+ T cells sorted from blood. This sample's cell subset or site label indicates: CD45RA+CCR7+. The sequence links TRBV10-2 to TRBJ2-7; 9 central nucleotides agree with TRBD2. The source is a man aged 18 to 30 in good health. The DNA sequence follows: TGCGCCAGCGAGTCGCGGGAGGGCTACGAGCAGTACTTC. It codes for CASESREGYEQYF.